A selection of T cell receptor beta chains follows, all from one sample in a study of blood T cell repertoires in COVID-19. The protocol was immunoSEQ multiplex PCR, while the TCRdb copy is restricted to in-frame clones and leaves out a portion. This sample has about half a million clones, with approximately 85% found just once. The material sequenced was peripheral blood. The receptor set was obtained from a human donor in a cohort sampled during active COVID-19. Both conserved end residues are trimmed from each CDR3.

TRBV7-2	TRBJ2-7	ASSSDRVPYEQY
TRBV18	TRBJ1-5	ASSPFRVGGNQPQH
TRBV6-2/TRBV6-3	TRBJ1-1	ASSYTRYTEAF
TRBV3-1/TRBV3-2	TRBJ1-2	ASSPLRDRGHKHYGYT
TRBV10-3	TRBJ2-3	AISESLAPPRDTQY
TRBV10-3	TRBJ2-3	AISEGSGTADTQY
TRBV5-1	TRBJ2-2	ASSQDRANTGELF
TRBV24-1	TRBJ1-1	ATSAPGGANTEAF
TRBV27	TRBJ2-3	ASPSFRTSGSDTQY
TRBV19	TRBJ1-1	ASSGTGLGTEAF
TRBV5-1	TRBJ2-3	ASTLAGGTDTQY
TRBV6-6	TRBJ2-1	AGGEASPYNEQF
TRBV5-1	TRBJ1-3	ASSRNRDSGNTIY
TRBV6-4	TRBJ2-3	ASSELASTDTQY
TRBV11-1	TRBJ2-4	ASSLGAGTGKNIQY
TRBV9	TRBJ1-1	ASSVRQGDTEAF
TRBV5-4	TRBJ1-1	ASSLRDRGRLGTEAF
TRBV25-1	TRBJ2-2	ASRGATWTGELF
TRBV7-2	TRBJ2-2	ASSSIRTGELF
TRBV6-5	TRBJ1-1	ASRPGAFGTEAF
TRBV19	TRBJ2-7	ASSDRADTYEQY
TRBV4-3	TRBJ1-4	ASSQDRAGLNEKLF
TRBV3-1/TRBV3-2	TRBJ1-5	ASSQTGNQPQH
TRBV12-3/TRBV12-4	TRBJ2-5	ASSAGGETQY
TRBV9	TRBJ2-3	ASSVGILGTDTQY
TRBV5-6	TRBJ1-3	ASSPYSGNTIY
TRBV6-4	TRBJ2-1	ASSDLGSGYNEQF
TRBV27	TRBJ1-1	ASSLPGGAEAF
TRBV30	TRBJ1-5	AWSDRDQPQH
TRBV5-5	TRBJ1-1	ASSLAQGNTEAF